What follows are 12 T cell receptor beta chains derived from one specimen sequenced in a study of T cells in women clearing cervical HPV infection. Only in-frame clones appear in the TCRdb table, and some are missing; sequencing was by immunoSEQ multiplex PCR. The sample has about 30,000 clones. Source material: blood buffy coat. These receptors originate from a woman between 18 and 70 years old with a cervical HPV16 infection that either progressed to CIN3+ or cleared (not recorded which).

The CDR3 bases that were read are TGTGCCAGCTCACCACTGGAGGGGGCGGGTGAG. This sequence encodes CASSPLEGAGE. The full CDR3 protein is CASSPLEGAGEQFF. V and J are TRBV18 and TRBJ2-1; possibly TRBD1 for D (7 bases). The observed sequence ends 3 residues before the CDR3 terminus, with the missing tail filled in from the germline J gene. The CDR3 is 14 residues long. Trimming removed 1 base at V and 9 bases at J, with 13 bases between. Looked up from germline, CDR1 is KGHSH and CDR2 is LQKENI.

As concerns this clone: The read ends 3 residues before the CDR3 terminus; that terminus is restored from the germline J gene. This chain joins TRBV30 and TRBJ2-4, with D possibly being TRBD1 (5 bases). The CDR3 covers 13 residues. Germline V CDR1 and CDR2: GTSNPN, SVGIG (reference sequence). The sequenced part of the CDR3 DNA is TGTGCCTGGACAGGGATGAGGAACTATGGT. This codes for CAWTGMRNYG. The CDR3 reads in full as CAWTGMRNYGQYF.

Of note for this clone: The sequence runs out 3 residues before the end of the CDR3; the remainder is reconstructed from the germline J gene. J is TRBJ2-5 and V is TRBV7-3; D is unclear. The length of the CDR3 is 13 residues. The ends were cut back, 5 bases at V and 0 bases at J, with 7 bases in the middle. The germline CDR1 and CDR2 sequences are SGHTA and FQGTGA. The CDR3 here is CASSRAYQETQYF. CDR3 bases read: TGTGCCAGCAGCCGAGCGTACCAAGAGACC.

Of note for this clone: The read finishes 3 residues shy of the CDR3 end, and the germline J gene is used to complete it. The chain joins TRBV18 to TRBJ2-7; D is possibly TRBD2 (7 bases). Trimming took off 2 bases at V and 4 bases at J, with 12 bases between the two ends. The CDR3 loop spans 14 amino acids. CDR1 and CDR2 (germline): KGHSH, LQKENI. CDR3 DNA, as far as it was read: TGTGCCAGCTCACCAGAGAGGGGGGGGTACGAG. Protein: CASSPERGGYE. The full-length CDR3 reads as CASSPERGGYEQYF.

As concerns this clone: From the germline J gene comes the end of the CDR3, since the read stops 3 residues before it. The chain recombines TRBV5-1 with TRBJ2-7, with TRBD1 matching 9 bases. CDR1 is SGHRS and CDR2 is YFSETQ in the germline V gene. J was trimmed by 6 bases and V by 3 bases; bases with no gene match: 7. CDR3 length: 14 residues. CDR3 loop: CASSSGTGSSEQYF. Incomplete CDR3 DNA: TGCGCCAGCAGCTCCGGGACAGGGTCTTCCGAG. The full variable domain, rest sourced from reference TRBV5-1 and TRBJ2-7, is KAGVTQTPRYLIKTRGQQVTLSCSPISGHRSVSWYQQTPGQGLQFLFEYFSETQRNKGNFPGRFSGRQFSNSRSEMNVSTLELGDSALYLCASSSGTGSSEQYFGPGTRLTVT.

As for this clone: Read sequence stops 3 residues before the CDR3 end, and the germline J gene provides the missing end. The V gene is TRBV6-2 or TRBV6-3, the J gene TRBJ2-7; the D is unclear. CDR1 is MNHEY and CDR2 is SVGEGT in the germline V gene. CDR3 length: 11 residues. V was clipped by 6 bases and J by 3 bases, with 6 bases between them. CDR3: CASSPFYEQYF. CDR3 DNA, as far as it was read: TGTGCCAGCAGCCCTTTCTACGAG.

With regard to this clone: The read stops 3 residues short of the end of the CDR3; the missing end is completed from the germline J gene. The J gene is TRBJ2-3, the V gene TRBV6-1; no firm D call. The germline gives CDR1 MNHNS, CDR2 SASEGT. The CDR3 covers 13 residues. CDR3 DNA, as far as it was read: TGTGCCAGCAGTGTAGGCCCCTCTAGGCCG. Translated: CASSVGPSRP. The whole CDR3 is CASSVGPSRPQYF.

About this clone: The read ends 3 residues shy of where the CDR3 ends; the end is completed using the germline J gene. The genes are TRBV20-1 and TRBJ2-4, with D maybe TRBD2 (6 bases). Germline CDR1 DFQATT, CDR2 SNEGSKA (reference sequence). Trimming took 5 bases from V and 0 from J, leaving 8 bases between them. The CDR3 length is 13 residues. CDR3 residues: CSAGGLAKNIQYF. The CDR3 bases that were read are TGCAGTGCTGGAGGGCTAGCCAAAAACATT.

In regard to this clone: The read terminates 3 residues ahead of where the CDR3 ends, so the germline J gene completes it. The rearrangement joins TRBV7-8 to TRBJ2-5; 11 nucleotides match TRBD2. This CDR3 is 18 amino acids long. Looked up from germline, CDR1 is SGHVS and CDR2 is FQNEAQ. Losses at the gene ends were 5 bases for V and 5 bases for J; bases not matched to a gene: 16. CDR3 protein: CASSRGPTSGRVLETQYF. Incomplete CDR3 DNA: TGTGCCAGCAGCCGAGGCCCCACTAGCGGGAGAGTGCTTGAGACC.

About this clone itself: With the read ending 3 residues before the CDR3 end, the germline J gene is used to fill in that end. The chain employs TRBV30 and TRBJ2-3; the match to TRBD2 covers 9 bases. The CDR3 spans 15 residues. The germline gives CDR1 GTSNPN, CDR2 SVGIG (reference sequence). Trimming at V came to 2 bases and at J to 6 bases, leaving 9 bases not matched to a gene. CDR3 bases read: TGTGCCTGGAGTCGAGCGAGCGGGGGGTTCGATACG. This sequence encodes CAWSRASGGFDT. The CDR3 reads in full as CAWSRASGGFDTQYF.

Of note for this clone: The missing CDR3 end, 3 residues past where the read stops, is filled in from the germline J gene. V usage is TRBV6-2 or TRBV6-3 and J usage is TRBJ2-2; the D gene is possibly TRBD1 (5 bases). Trimming stripped 5 bases from V and 5 bases from J, with 15 bases between. Germline V gene lookup returns CDR1 MNHEY and CDR2 SVGEGT. The CDR3 spans 15 residues. The sequenced CDR3 bases are TGTGCCAGCAGTCATCATCTCAAGGGGACCGGGGAG. It codes for CASSHHLKGTGE. The full CDR3 protein is CASSHHLKGTGELFF.

Turning to this clone: The CDR3 is cut off 3 residues early in the read; its end comes from the germline J gene. The rearrangement links TRBV20-1 to TRBJ2-7; tentative D call: TRBD1 (5 bases). Trimming shortened V by 3 bases and J by 3 bases, and 6 bases separated the two germline ends. CDR3 length: 11 residues. The germline V gene encodes CDR1 DFQATT and CDR2 SNEGSKA (reference sequence). The CDR3: CSARQGYEQYF. The covered CDR3 bases are TGCAGTGCTAGGCAGGGCTACGAG.